The rows below give T cell receptor beta chains drawn from one sample of a study of OX40 agonist ivuxolimab in advanced cancers. Method: immunoSEQ multiplex PCR; TCRdb's copy keeps in-frame clones and lacks some. This table holds 50,000 or so clones, 90% to 95% found once. The sequencing used CD4+ or CD8+ T cells sorted from blood, collected in a trial of the OX40 agonist ivuxolimab. These receptors were obtained from an adult with an advanced solid tumor such as melanoma, head and neck, liver or kidney cancer. Both conserved end residues are trimmed from each CDR3. The order of the fields is V gene, CDR3 protein.

>TRBV14
ASSQVLTRVNEQF
>TRBV15
ATSRELGDPVEQY
>TRBV7-9
ASSLYSGGNTGELF
>TRBV7-6
ASSLGTGVYEQY
>TRBV27
ASSFGYPYEQY
>TRBV4-3
ASSHPTGPNYGYT
>TRBV4-3
ASSQESSGRALNEQF
>TRBV14
ASSQHGATEAF
>TRBV29-1
SAEVGRTEAF
>TRBV7-8
ASSGLAGYTDTQY
>TRBV4-3
ASSHGAGGSYEQY
>TRBV6-6
ASSYFEGMDTEAF
>TRBV2
ASTAPGVNYNEQF
>TRBV15
ATSTGQGENTEAF
>TRBV2
ASSEGGLYEQY
>TRBV4-1
ASSHPGGTITDTQY
>TRBV18
ASSDWTGEKEKLF
>TRBV21-1
ASSKKKAGRDGNTIY
>TRBV4-3
ASSQGQGSYNEQF
>TRBV5-1
ASSTDRVGEQY
>TRBV5-5
ASSFSEFHQNEQF
>TRBV27
ASSLSPEPYNEQF
>TRBV6-1
ASSDELLAGPPAYNEQF
>TRBV9
ASSVSGGQTQY
>TRBV9
ASSAIRTGKNQPQH
>TRBV6-5
ASTQGAIDTQY
>TRBV7-3
ASSSYPASGSNEQF
>TRBV19
ASSIGGNEQF
>TRBV27
ASSTAGANVLT
>TRBV27
ASGTANQPQH
>TRBV11-2
ASSSVELF
>TRBV27
ASSLSGTPNTEAF
>TRBV7-3
ASSPAGGWASTDTQY
>TRBV7-9
ASSSGIYEQY
>TRBV9
ASSVGVGQGYTDTQY
>TRBV6-5
ASSYGGMNTEAF
>TRBV7-6
ASTDLEGWEQY
>TRBV19
ASSPGFNGHHNTEAF
>TRBV29-1
SVAQTGLDGYT
>TRBV2
ASSEIGGAYEQY
>TRBV10-2
ASVGSFRVKGYT
>TRBV7-6
ASSSSGTGATPANTGELF
>TRBV19
ASSPLVLAGEDGELF
>TRBV5-4
ASSLGLADEQY
>TRBV28
ACLAGLTEAF
>TRBV7-8
ASSLTRDGYT
>TRBV6-1
ASSEIGANGYT
>TRBV7-9
ASSLKRQGLSDEQF
>TRBV10-3
AISEPRLAGGPGGDTQY
>TRBV9
ASSVVAERAGGVDEQF
>TRBV28
ASSFGYEAF
>TRBV4-3
ASSQDRRVSSYNEQF
>TRBV28
ASSPRDRYLRKQY
>TRBV7-3
ASSGRTGANEQF
>TRBV28
ASSFVGGPANTGELF
>TRBV15
ATSRDQEGDWANVLT
>TRBV10-2
ASSLTSGISNEQY
>TRBV7-2
ASSDGLAGGWGDTQY
>TRBV5-1
ASSHLQGEPPYEQY